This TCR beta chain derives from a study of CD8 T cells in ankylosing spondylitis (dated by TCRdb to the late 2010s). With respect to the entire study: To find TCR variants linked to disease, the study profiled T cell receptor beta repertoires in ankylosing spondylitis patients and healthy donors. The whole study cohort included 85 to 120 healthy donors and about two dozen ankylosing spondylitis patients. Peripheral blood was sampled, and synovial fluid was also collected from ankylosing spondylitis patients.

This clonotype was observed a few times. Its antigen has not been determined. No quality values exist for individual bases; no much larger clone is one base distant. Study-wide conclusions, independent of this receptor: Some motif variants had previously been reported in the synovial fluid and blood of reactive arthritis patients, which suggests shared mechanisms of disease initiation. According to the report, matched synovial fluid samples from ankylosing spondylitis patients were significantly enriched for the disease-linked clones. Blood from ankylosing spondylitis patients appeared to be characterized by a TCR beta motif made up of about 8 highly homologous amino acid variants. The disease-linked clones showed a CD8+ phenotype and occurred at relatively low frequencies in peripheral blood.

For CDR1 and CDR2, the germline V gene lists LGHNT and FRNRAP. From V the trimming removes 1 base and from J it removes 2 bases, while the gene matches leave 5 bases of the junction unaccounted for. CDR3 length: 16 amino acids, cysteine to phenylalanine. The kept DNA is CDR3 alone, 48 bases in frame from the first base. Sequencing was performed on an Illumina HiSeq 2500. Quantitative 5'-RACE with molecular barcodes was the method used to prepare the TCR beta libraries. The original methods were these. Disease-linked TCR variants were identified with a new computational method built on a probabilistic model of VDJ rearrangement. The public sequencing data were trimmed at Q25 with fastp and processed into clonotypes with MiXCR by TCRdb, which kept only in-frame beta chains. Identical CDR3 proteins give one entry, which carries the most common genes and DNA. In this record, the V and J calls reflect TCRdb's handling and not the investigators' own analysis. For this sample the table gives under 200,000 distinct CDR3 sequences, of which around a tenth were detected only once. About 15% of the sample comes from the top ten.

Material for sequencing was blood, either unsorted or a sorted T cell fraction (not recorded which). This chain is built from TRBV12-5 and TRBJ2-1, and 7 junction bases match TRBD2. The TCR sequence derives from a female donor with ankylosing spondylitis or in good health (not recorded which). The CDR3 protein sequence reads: CASGLASSGTYNEQFF. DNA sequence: TGTGCTAGTGGTTTGGCCTCTAGCGGCACCTACAATGAGCAGTTCTTC.